The clone carrying this T cell receptor (beta chain) was seen a single time. The target antigen is unknown. The data are from a study of vaccination effects on CD4 cells after COVID-19. Using immunoSEQ multiplex PCR, the repertoire was profiled, and TCRdb retains in-frame clones only, with some absent. The sample consists of fewer than 90,000 clones, under 85% of them appearing once. Antigen-specific CD4+ T cells expanded by the ViraFEST assay with viral peptide pools were then sequenced. Following 10 days of culture, CD4+ T cells were isolated. Infection dated between March and December 2020, before the Alpha, Beta and Delta variants reached the United States. Trimming stripped 0 bases from V and 5 bases from J, with 20 bases between. CDR3 length: 18 residues. Germline V gives CDR1 SGHKS, CDR2 YYEKEE (reference sequence).

The J gene is TRBJ2-2, the V gene TRBV5-5; tentatively, D is TRBD1 (5 bases). The sample consisted of CD4+ T cells from PBMCs cultured with HIV peptides, taken before COVID-19 vaccination. Documented subset: HIV-1 Nef peptide pool negative control/reference culture. The source is a human donor who had a prior SARS-CoV-2 infection. CDR3 region: CASSLDASGFSRTGELFF. CDR3 bases: TGTGCCAGCAGCTTGGATGCGTCAGGGTTTAGTAGGACCGGGGAGCTGTTTTTT.